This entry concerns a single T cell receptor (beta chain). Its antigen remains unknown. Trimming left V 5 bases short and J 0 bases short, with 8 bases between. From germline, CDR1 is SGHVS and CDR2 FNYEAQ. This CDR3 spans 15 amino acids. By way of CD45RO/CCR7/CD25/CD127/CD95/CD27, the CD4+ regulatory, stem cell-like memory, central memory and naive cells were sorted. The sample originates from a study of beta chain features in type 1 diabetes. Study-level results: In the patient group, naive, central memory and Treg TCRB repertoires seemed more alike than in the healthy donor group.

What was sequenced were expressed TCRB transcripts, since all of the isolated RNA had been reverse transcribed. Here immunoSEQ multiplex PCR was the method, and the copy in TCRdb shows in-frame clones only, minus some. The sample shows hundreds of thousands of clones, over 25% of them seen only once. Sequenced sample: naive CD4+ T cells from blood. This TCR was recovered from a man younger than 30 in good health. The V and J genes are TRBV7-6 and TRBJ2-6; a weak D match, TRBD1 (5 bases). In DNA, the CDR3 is TGTGCCAGCAGCACGACAGACTCTGGGGCCAACGTCCTGACTTTC. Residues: CASSTTDSGANVLTF.